This entry lists 16 T cell receptor beta chains sequenced from one sample in a study of beta chain features in type 1 diabetes. The study reverse transcribed the entire isolated RNA, so it sequenced expressed TCRB transcripts. The repertoire was sequenced with immunoSEQ multiplex PCR; TCRdb's copy has only in-frame clones and lacks some. The sample has hundreds of thousands of clones, 9.6% seen once. The sample consisted of naive CD4+ T cells from blood. The receptors were sampled from a woman aged 18-30 years in good health.

This chain links TRBV7-2 with TRBJ2-7, with 8 bases identical to TRBD2. Germline V gives CDR1 SGHTA, CDR2 FQGNSA. J gave up 0 bases and V 1 base, and 2 bases lay outside the gene matches. This CDR3 contains 15 residues. DNA for the CDR3: TGTGCCAGCAGCTTAGAGGCGGGAGGCTCCTACGAGCAGTACTTC. Translation: CASSLEAGGSYEQYF.

This clone was picked up a small number of times. The chain employs TRBV7-2 and TRBJ2-7; the match to TRBD2 covers 9 bases. Germline V lookup: CDR1 SGHTA, CDR2 FQGNSA. The CDR3 consists of 14 residues. Trimming removed 6 bases from V and 0 bases from J; junction bases left unmatched: 3. CDR3 DNA sequence: TGTGCCAGCAGGCGGCGGGGGGGCTCCTACGAGCAGTACTTC. As protein: CASRRRGGSYEQYF.

V and J are TRBV6-6 and TRBJ1-5; D remains ambiguous. Trimming removed 2 bases from V and 7 bases from J, with 12 bases in between. The CDR3 has 14 residues. From germline, CDR1 is MNHNY and CDR2 SVGAGI (reference sequence). The CDR3, as DNA: TGTGCCAGCAGTTACACCGGGGTCGGCCAGCCCCAGCATTTT. Protein: CASSYTGVGQPQHF.

This clone was detected a few times. The chain couples TRBV6-5 to TRBJ1-2; the D gene is possibly TRBD1 (5 bases). CDR3 size: 14 residues. Trimming left V 6 bases short and J 9 bases short, with 20 bases between. CDR1 is MNHEY, CDR2 SVGAGI, per germline. The CDR3 here is CASRPRGGGGRYTF. For the CDR3, the DNA is TGTGCCAGCAGACCCCGGGGGGGAGGCGGGCGCTACACCTTC.

V is TRBV30 and J is TRBJ1-2; unclear D gene. Per the germline V gene, CDR1 is GTSNPN and CDR2 is SVGIG (reference sequence). V was cut by 2 bases and J by 0 bases, with 13 bases left in between. There are 15 residues in the CDR3. CDR3 in amino acids: CAWSKSSTANYGYTF. The CDR3 bases are TGTGCCTGGAGTAAGTCCTCTACCGCTAACTATGGCTACACCTTC.

This clone was picked up a small number of times. The chain is built from TRBV30 and TRBJ2-5; TRBD1 matches 8 bases. Germline V gene sequence: CDR1 GTSNPN, CDR2 SVGIG (reference sequence). V shed 0 bases and J 5 bases; nucleotides not matched to a gene: 8. CDR3 length equals 15 residues. The CDR3 spells CAWSVGQGPVETQYF. For the CDR3, the DNA is TGTGCCTGGAGTGTAGGACAGGGTCCGGTGGAGACCCAGTACTTC.

This chain connects TRBV4-1 to TRBJ2-6; TRBD1 agrees at 7 bases. The ends lost 5 bases at V and 0 bases at J; junction bases unmatched: 13. This CDR3 has 19 amino acids. CDR1 and CDR2 from the germline V gene are MGHRA and YSYEKL. Written as DNA, the CDR3 is TGCGCCAGCAGCGCATTCTCGGGACAGCTCCCCTCTGGGGCCAACGTCCTGACTTTC. Translating gives CASSAFSGQLPSGANVLTF.

The rearrangement uses TRBV19 and TRBJ1-1; no reliable D call. This CDR3 region has 15 residues. Trimming took off 1 base at V and 3 bases at J, with 12 bases between the two ends. Germline V gene lookup returns CDR1 LNHDA and CDR2 SQIVND (reference sequence). CDR3 bases: TGTGCCAGTAGTATAGGTCGGGGATGGGACACTGAAGCTTTCTTT. Amino acids: CASSIGRGWDTEAFF.

This clone occurred a few times. The genes are TRBV27 and TRBJ1-1, with unresolved D. The CDR3 has 15 residues. Germline V gene data show CDR1 as MNHEY and CDR2 as SMNVEV (reference sequence). V was trimmed by 0 bases and J by 5 bases, leaving 13 bases between them. CDR3 sequence (DNA): TGTGCCAGCAGTTTATCGAATACGGGTAGAACTGAAGCTTTCTTT. Its protein product is CASSLSNTGRTEAFF.

V usage is TRBV5-6 and J usage is TRBJ1-2, with D possibly matching TRBD1 (5 bases). Trimming removed 0 bases from V and 5 bases from J, with 8 bases in between. Germline V gene data show CDR1 as SGHDT and CDR2 as YYEEEE. The CDR3 consists of 13 residues. CDR3 coding DNA: TGTGCCAGCAGCTTGGCCAGGGCTTATGGCTACACCTTC. Protein sequence: CASSLARAYGYTF. Filled out from reference TRBV5-6 and TRBJ1-2, the complete variable domain reads DAGVTQSPTHLIKTRGQQVTLRCSPKSGHDTVSWYQQALGQGPQFIFQYYEEEERQRGNFPDRFSGHQFPNYSSELNVNALLLGDSALYLCASSLARAYGYTFGSGTRLTVV.

The V gene is TRBV4-1, the J gene TRBJ1-2; 9 bases match TRBD1. The length of the CDR3 is 16 residues. J gave up 4 bases and V 6 bases, and 12 bases lay outside the gene matches. The V gene's germline CDR1 is MGHRA and CDR2 YSYEKL. The CDR3 here is CASSQIGAGQGYGYTF. The CDR3 nucleotides read TGCGCCAGCAGTCAAATTGGGGCGGGACAGGGCTATGGCTACACCTTC.

The table lists this clone with a few counts. J is TRBJ2-1 and V is TRBV5-4; maybe TRBD2 (5 bases). Trimming took 3 bases from V and 2 from J, leaving 12 bases between them. Germline V gene lookup returns CDR1 SGHNT and CDR2 YYREEE (reference sequence). This CDR3 has 15 residues. CDR3 sequence (DNA): TGTGCCAGCAGCTCCCTCGGGCGGGCCTACAATGAGCAGTTCTTC. It yields the protein CASSSLGRAYNEQFF. Combining the CDR3 with reference TRBV5-4 and TRBJ2-1 gives the whole variable domain ETGVTQSPTHLIKTRGQQVTLRCSSQSGHNTVSWYQQALGQGPQFIFQYYREEENGRGNFPPRFSGLQFPNYSSELNVNALELDDSALYLCASSSLGRAYNEQFFGPGTRLTVL.

This clone came up a few times. CDR3: CASSWDRSTDTQYF. The CDR3 nucleotides read TGTGCCAGCTCCTGGGACAGAAGCACAGATACGCAGTATTTT. The V gene is TRBV18, the J gene TRBJ2-3; 7 bases line up with TRBD1. The CDR3 has 14 amino acids. V lost 6 bases to trimming and J lost 0 bases; unmatched junction nucleotides: 3. Germline V gene sequence: CDR1 KGHSH, CDR2 LQKENI.

This chain uses TRBV7-3 with TRBJ1-1, with 9 nucleotides matching TRBD1. The CDR3 runs to 14 residues. The ends lost 6 bases at V and 1 base at J; junction bases unmatched: 3. Germline V gene sequence: CDR1 SGHTA, CDR2 FQGTGA. The CDR3 spells CASSTGGGNTEAFF. DNA for the CDR3: TGTGCCAGCAGTACAGGGGGCGGGAACACTGAAGCTTTCTTT.

This clone was found a few times. The gene calls are TRBV7-9 and TRBJ2-1, with 12 bases aligning to TRBD2. V was clipped by 3 bases and J by 9 bases; unmatched bases: 12. There are 17 residues in the CDR3. Germline CDR1 reads SEHNR; CDR2 reads FQNEAQ (reference sequence). CDR3 in DNA: TGTGCCAGCAGCTTTACGACTAGCGGGGGTTCCACCGGTGAGCAGTTCTTC. This gives the protein CASSFTTSGGSTGEQFF.

The rearrangement joins TRBV19 to TRBJ1-6; the match to TRBD1 covers 8 bases. There are 16 residues in the CDR3. Per germline, CDR1 LNHDA and CDR2 SQIVND (reference sequence). The V gene end was trimmed by 2 bases and the J gene end by 10 bases; junction bases not matched to a gene: 10. The CDR3 is CASSISRTGTISPLHF. The CDR3 DNA reads as TGTGCCAGTAGTATATCGAGGACAGGGACCATCTCACCCCTCCACTTT.